The sequence of this T cell receptor beta chain was determined in a study of cytomegalovirus exposure and HLA in healthy donors (dated by TCRdb to 2017 to 2019). Regarding the complete study: An earlier analysis of some 620 of the donors reported under 300 Gb of sequence data and 95 million to 140 million unique TCR beta sequences obtained from 180 million or so T cells. An early release covering roughly 640 HLA-typed donors comprised about 300 gigabases of sequencing data and about 90 million unique TCR sequences. The genetic ancestry cluster associated with self-reported Caucasian donors included 81% of the 300 to 400 genotyped donors. The aim of the study was to test whether cataloging public T cell receptors could identify signatures of past pathogen exposure. The study used immunosequencing to profile the T cell repertoires of some 600 subjects and linked those repertoires to cytomegalovirus serostatus. Besides the first cohort of 666 subjects, a separate validation cohort made up of over a hundred different subjects was used. The study combined high-throughput TCR immunosequencing, statistical association of individual TCRs with disease status, and machine learning to predict cytomegalovirus infection status. In a later analysis, previously published TCR beta repertoires from 666 donors were re-analyzed and high-resolution HLA genotyping was added so that TCR occurrence patterns could be studied. Rather than using new phenotypic data, the later analysis identified candidate immune exposures from TCR beta sequences and from how often those sequences occurred across donors. An earlier analysis of fewer than 750 of the donors used high-throughput TCR beta sequencing to judge whether each TCR beta V gene segment behaved as functional or pseudogenic. Donor age, sex, ethnicity and CMV serostatus were collected together with the repertoire data. Genome-wide SNP genotypes for about 55% of the roughly 670 donors were used in a later genetic analysis, which treated that subset as a discovery cohort. Every repertoire in the discovery cohort had been generated on one and the same sequencing platform. HLA typing covered class I and class II loci at four-digit resolution. Typing coverage differed by locus: A, B, C, DRB1 and DQB1 were typed in about 620-630 donors, DQA1 in about 560, DPA1 in around 610, and DPB1 in 450 to 480. About five DR-DQ haplotypes were treated as single units for association and clustering because of strong linkage in the cohort. On average, about 200,000 unique TCR beta nucleotide sequences were sequenced per donor among a few hundred genotyped donors of the cohort, with roughly 18% of those sequences being non-productive.

Regarding this clone: No antigen is known for it. Qualities for individual bases were not recorded, and no much larger clone is one base off.

Reading from cysteine to phenylalanine, the CDR3 counts 17 amino acids. The kept DNA is CDR3 alone, 51 bases in frame from the first base. Taken from the germline V gene (reference sequence), the CDR1 and CDR2 loops are LNHNV and YYDKDF. Here V drops 1 base and J drops 9 bases, and the junction holds 9 bases not matched to any gene. General conclusions and limits of the study: The study gave a list of some 150 TCR beta chains associated with cytomegalovirus. Because HLA typing was missing for some donors at each locus, association tests included only the typed subset. A further reported finding was that TCR beta sequences accurately predicted the HLA-A and HLA-B alleles for most subjects in the first cohort. A cluster of highly shared sequence variants was judged likely to represent a technical artifact of the sequencing pipeline. It was suggested by the authors that the approach could potentially be generalized to other disease states and immunological phenotypes. According to a later analysis, parvovirus B19, influenza, CMV and Epstein-Barr virus appeared linked to several top co-occurrence clusters. In a later analysis, 16,951 TCR beta sequences were associated with specific HLA alleles at a false discovery rate of 0.05. The cohort was sequenced for TCR beta chains only, and without alpha or paired-chain data the features that could be detected were limited. Compared with the roughly 600-donor mean, donors in an Asian-associated ancestry cluster had fewer N-insertions in productive TCRs, according to a later genetic analysis. In a later analysis, the rate of TCR association differed among HLA loci, with DRB1 alleles having the most associated TCRs and HLA-C alleles having the fewest. In a later genetic analysis, a missense DCLRE1C variant was associated with V-gene and J-gene trimming of TCR beta chains, and the association was replicated in an independent cohort. In both the original and validation cohorts, the classifier was reported to diagnose cytomegalovirus status with high specificity and sensitivity. Across donors, most TCR sequences were observed very rarely, whereas some public TCRs were present in many individuals. Roughly uniform sequencing depth across donors was assumed in presence/absence analyses, although this assumption may not hold. Assigning TCR associations to individual alleles was difficult when HLA alleles, especially DR and DQ, strongly co-occurred. Over 15 rarely observed V segments, including chromosome 9 orphons, were excluded from the earlier analysis of approximately 500 of the donors because counts were too low. Linkage disequilibrium might explain the correlated functional status among segregating V segments, but an unknown experimental factor could not be ruled out. Compared with equally common non-associated chains, HLA-associated TCR beta chains in a later analysis were more clonally expanded and had lower generation probabilities. In vitro tests confirmed that a few of the cytomegalovirus-associated TCR beta chains recognize cytomegalovirus antigens. For the cohort, immune exposure information was limited to CMV serostatus. In an earlier analysis of some 640 of the donors, most TCR beta V segments were observed in productive rearrangements about 87% or about 30% of the time, broadly matching IMGT annotations. The 87-base-pair reads could not distinguish some IMGT-functional V segments, including TRBV6-2 and TRBV6-3, so those segments were excluded. Most CMV-associated TCR beta chains appeared to be HLA-restricted in a later analysis, and the HLA associations seemed to be driven largely by CMV exposure.

To prepare the library, the immunoSEQ multiplex PCR assay was applied. A mixture of 60 forward primers for TCR Vbeta segments and 13 reverse primers for TCR Jbeta segments was used in the multiplex PCR. Amplification of the CDR3 region of rearranged TCR beta genes was performed with a multiplex PCR assay on genomic DNA. The Illumina HiSeq System was used to sequence the amplified TCR beta libraries as 87-base-pair reads. Per the original workflow: In a later analysis, 70 million to 95 million unique TCR beta chains were counted across the approximately 640 repertoires, and approximately 9.9 million of these chains were shared by at least two donors. A nearest-neighbor algorithm error-corrected the raw reads and collapsed the reads into unique sequences, merging closely related sequences to remove PCR and sequencing errors. CDR3 sequences were aligned to IMGT reference sequences to assign V, D and J gene segments. For a sequence to be retained, a match of at least six nucleotides was required to both a V gene segment and a J gene segment. A rearrangement was called productive if the CDR3 had no stop codons and remained in frame with V and J, and every other rearrangement was called non-productive. Following IMGT convention, CDR3 was defined as the stretch from the second conserved V-encoded cysteine up to the conserved J-encoded phenylalanine. Sequences without an unambiguous match to a single V gene segment were excluded from the earlier analysis of 450 to 650 of the donors. In an earlier analysis of a few hundred of the donors, V segments were called functional above 56.7% productive rearrangements and were called segregating when the between-donor standard deviation exceeded 5%. A statistical classification framework was built for diagnosing cytomegalovirus status from the catalog of TCR beta chain sequences. V and J gene assignment, in a later analysis, came from comparing TCR nucleotide sequences with IMGT/GENE-DB human TR gene sequences. A later analysis assigned CDR3 sequences and most-parsimonious VDJ recombination scenarios with the TCRdist pipeline. In a later analysis, each TCR beta chain was defined by its CDR3 amino acid sequence together with its V-gene family, and reads lacking a unique V-gene family were excluded. To address suspected cross-contamination and a sequencing artifact, a later analysis removed under 600 highly shared, low-generation-probability nucleotide sequences. For each public chain, a later analysis derived a clonal expansion index from normalized ranks of inferred template counts within each repertoire. In a later analysis, generation probabilities were computed with a VDJ recombination model fitted to out-of-frame rearrangements, and the resulting probabilities were checked against IGoR. In a later analysis, TCR-TCR, TCR-HLA and TCR-CMV co-occurrence was scored with hypergeometric tests, and a repertoire-size bias correction was applied to TCR pairs. A later analysis estimated false discovery rates by permuting HLA or CMV assignments 20 times. A later analysis grouped co-occurring TCRs with DBSCAN, adding TCRdist sequence similarity when clustering within HLA-allele-positive subsets. For co-occurrence clustering, repertoires with fewer than 30,000 or more than 120,000 public chains were excluded, along with roughly five repertoires with anomalous nucleotide sharing. TCRdb took this table from immuneACCESS and kept in-frame rearrangements with V and J called. Such tables lack part of the clones; where checked against another copy, unresolved V genes explain under half of the gap, and the rest is unexplained. Clonal size and the V and J genes are those of that table, whereas D and trimming came from the DNA. Within this sample are tens of thousands of clones, with roughly 70% of them counted one time only. Of the sample, approximately 9% is held by the ten largest clones.

The cohort was made up of 500 to 800 healthy bone marrow donors. All cohort members were sampled while nominally healthy, although unrecorded immune exposures were likely present. The donor tested CMV seropositive and was one of the 289 seropositive cohort members. Every donor gave a peripheral blood sample, and the peripheral blood mononuclear cells from that sample were used for TCR beta sequencing. The Qiagen DNeasy Blood Extraction Kit was used to extract genomic DNA from the blood cell samples. Specimen: PBMCs. This chain joins TRBV15 to TRBJ2-5, and TRBD2 matches 15 of the central bases. This TCR was recovered from a man aged 40-50 years in good health and CMV-seropositive. The CDR3 protein: CATSRGTSGGAGGAQYF. In nucleotides, the sequence is TGTGCCACCAGCAGAGGGACTAGCGGGGGGGCCGGGGGTGCCCAGTACTTC.